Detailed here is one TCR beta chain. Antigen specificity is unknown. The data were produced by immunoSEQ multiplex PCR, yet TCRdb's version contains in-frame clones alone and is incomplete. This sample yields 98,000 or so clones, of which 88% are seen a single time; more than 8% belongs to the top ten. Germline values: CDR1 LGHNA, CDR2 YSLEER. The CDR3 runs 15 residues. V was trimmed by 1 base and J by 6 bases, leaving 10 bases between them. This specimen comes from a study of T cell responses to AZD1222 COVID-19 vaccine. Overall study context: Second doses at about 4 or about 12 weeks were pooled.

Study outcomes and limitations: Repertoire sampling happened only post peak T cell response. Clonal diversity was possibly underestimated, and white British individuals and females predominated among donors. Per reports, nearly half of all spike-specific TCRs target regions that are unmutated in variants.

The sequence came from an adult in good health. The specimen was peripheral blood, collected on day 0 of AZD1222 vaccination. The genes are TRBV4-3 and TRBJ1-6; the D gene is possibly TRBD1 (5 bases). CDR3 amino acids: CASSQGGNFNSPLHF. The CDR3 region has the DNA TGCGCCAGCAGCCAAGGGGGCAACTTTAATTCACCCCTCCACTTT.